The 31 T cell receptor beta chains below come from one sample, sequenced in a study of T-cell memory formation after mild COVID-19. TCRdb recomputed calls from the 5' RACE reads with MiXCR, one row per CDR3 protein. The sample yields approximately 450,000 distinct CDR3 sequences, roughly 20% seen once. The source material was PBMCs or a T cell subset sorted from them (not recorded which). The receptors were gathered from an adult woman who had mild COVID-19 (a few samples of this study predate the infection). Cell type and time point are not known.

The gene calls are TRBV30 and TRBJ2-1, with a tentative D call TRBD2 (7 bases). Germline loops: CDR1 GTSNPN, CDR2 SVGIG (reference sequence). The CDR3 is made up of 13 amino acids. V was shortened by 0 bases and J by 7 bases, with 10 bases between the two germline ends. The CDR3 coding sequence is TGTGCCTGGAGTGTAGGGGGGGAGAATGAGCAGTTCTTC. It translates to CAWSVGGENEQFF. Drawing the rest from reference TRBV30 and TRBJ2-1, the complete variable domain is SQTIHQWPATLVQPVGSPLSLECTVEGTSNPNLYWYRQAAGRGLQLLFYSVGIGQISSEVPQNLSASRPQDRQFILSSKKLLLSDSGFYLCAWSVGGENEQFFGPGTRLTVL.

The chain couples TRBV18 to TRBJ1-4; no clear D. Trimming removed 4 bases from V and 0 bases from J, with 6 bases in between. The CDR3 contains 14 residues. The germline V gene has CDR1 KGHSH and CDR2 LQKENI. The CDR3 region has the DNA TGTGCCAGCTCACAGCGGGCAACTAATGAAAAACTGTTTTTT. Protein product: CASSQRATNEKLFF.

This chain uses TRBV12-3 or TRBV12-4 with TRBJ1-1, with D perhaps TRBD1 (6 bases). V dropped 5 bases and J dropped 10 bases, with 11 bases sitting between them. The CDR3 extends over 11 amino acids. The CDR3 nucleotides read TGTGCCAGCAGTACAGGGTTGGCAGCTTTCTTT. This codes for CASSTGLAAFF.

The rearrangement joins TRBV3-1 to TRBJ2-7, with TRBD2 matching over 12 bases. The V segment lost 4 bases and the J segment 4 bases; nucleotides outside the gene matches: 5. This CDR3 is built from 15 residues. The germline V gene encodes CDR1 LGHDT and CDR2 YNNKEL (reference sequence). The CDR3: CASSLGTSGFYEQYF. The CDR3 coding sequence is TGTGCCAGCAGCCTGGGGACTAGCGGGTTTTACGAGCAGTACTTC.

This clonotype was observed a handful of times. This chain connects TRBV12-3 or TRBV12-4 to TRBJ2-2; D is ambiguous. Deletions cut 5 bases from V and 3 bases from J, with 13 bases between. The CDR3 has 15 residues. In nucleotides, the CDR3 is TGTGCCAGCAGTCCCTGGGGTGGGGACACCGGGGAGCTGTTTTTT. Translating gives CASSPWGGDTGELFF.

This clonotype was seen only a few times. The chain combines TRBV4-1 with TRBJ2-3; 8 bases are a match to TRBD1. The CDR3 has 18 residues. With 0 bases clipped from V and 0 bases from J, the junction kept 8 bases outside the gene matches. Germline CDR1 reads MGHRA; CDR2 reads YSYEKL. Written as DNA, the CDR3 is TGCGCCAGCAGCCAAGACCCGACAGGGGATGTCAGCACAGATACGCAGTATTTT. Its translation: CASSQDPTGDVSTDTQYF.

This clonotype has just a few counts. This rearrangement joins TRBV5-1 to TRBJ2-6; no firm D call. The CDR3 extends over 14 amino acids. Germline V gives CDR1 SGHRS, CDR2 YFSETQ. Between the trimmed V and J ends, which lost 7 bases and 0 bases, there was a span of 8 bases. The CDR3 protein is CASGPTSGANVLTF. The CDR3 DNA sequence: TGCGCCAGCGGGCCGACCTCTGGGGCCAACGTCCTGACTTTC.

This clonotype was seen at least ten times. V usage is TRBV5-1 and J usage is TRBJ2-3, with TRBD1 as a possible D gene (6 bases). The germline gives CDR1 SGHRS, CDR2 YFSETQ. The CDR3 loop spans 17 amino acids. V lost 1 base to trimming and J lost 6 bases, with 21 bases between them. This CDR3 reads CASSLRAVGAGADTQYF. As DNA, the CDR3 is TGCGCCAGCAGCTTGCGGGCTGTGGGGGCTGGGGCGGATACGCAGTATTTT.

This chain links TRBV7-9 with TRBJ1-2; D not certain. This CDR3 contains 15 residues. Trimming removed 5 bases at V and 6 bases at J, with 19 bases between. CDR1 and CDR2 (germline): SEHNR, FQNEAQ (reference sequence). The CDR3 region is CASSPPGVLLHGYTF. The DNA of the CDR3 is TGTGCCAGCAGCCCCCCTGGCGTACTACTACATGGCTACACCTTC.

This clonotype appeared a few times. This sequence joins TRBV24-1 and TRBJ1-1; 9 nucleotides align to TRBD1. Germline-derived CDR1 and CDR2 are KGHDR and SFDVKD. The ends lost 7 bases at V and 6 bases at J; junction bases unmatched: 14. The CDR3 extends over 16 amino acids. This CDR3 reads CATRPGTGRGGAEAFF. The CDR3 coding sequence is TGTGCCACCAGACCGGGGACAGGGCGAGGAGGGGCTGAAGCTTTCTTT.

This chain uses TRBV20-1 with TRBJ2-4; D is ambiguous. The V end lost 0 bases, the J end lost 7 bases, and 10 bases lay between the germline ends. Germline values: CDR1 DFQATT, CDR2 SNEGSKA (reference sequence). This CDR3 region has 13 residues. CDR3 in DNA: TGCAGTGCTAGAGAGAAGGGTGGGAACATTCAGTACTTC. Translation: CSAREKGGNIQYF.

This clonotype was seen only a few times. The chain combines TRBV20-1 with TRBJ1-2; D is undetermined. The V end lost 6 bases, the J end lost 0 bases, and 17 bases lay between the germline ends. The germline gives CDR1 DFQATT, CDR2 SNEGSKA (reference sequence). This CDR3 contains 15 residues. CDR3 region: CSARLRASTNYGYTF. CDR3 in DNA: TGCAGTGCACGACTGAGGGCATCCACTAACTATGGCTACACCTTC.

V is TRBV7-2 and J is TRBJ1-4; TRBD1 agrees at 7 bases. J gave up 5 bases and V 4 bases, and 7 bases lay outside the gene matches. Germline values: CDR1 SGHTA, CDR2 FQGNSA. The CDR3 loop spans 15 amino acids. The CDR3 here is CASSSMTGLNEKLFF. The CDR3 nucleotides read TGTGCCAGCAGCTCCATGACAGGGTTAAATGAAAAACTGTTTTTT. The variable domain in full, completed from reference TRBV7-2 and TRBJ1-4, reads GAGVSQSPSNKVTEKGKDVELRCDPISGHTALYWYRQSLGQGLEFLIYFQGNSAPDKSGLPSDRFSAERTGGSVSTLTIQRTQQEDSAVYLCASSSMTGLNEKLFFGSGTQLSVL.

In this sample, this clonotype turned up a few times. This rearrangement joins TRBV5-1 to TRBJ1-1; unclear D gene. Trimming took off 6 bases at V and 6 bases at J, with 12 bases between the two ends. Germline V CDR1 and CDR2: SGHRS, YFSETQ. The CDR3 runs to 12 residues. The CDR3 reads CASNLSTPEAFF. CDR3 bases: TGCGCCAGCAACCTAAGCACCCCTGAAGCTTTCTTT.

This clonotype was counted ten times or more. This chain joins TRBV10-3 and TRBJ1-2; TRBD1 matches 9 bases. The V gene end was trimmed by 6 bases and the J gene end by 2 bases; junction bases not matched to a gene: 7. This CDR3 spans 15 amino acids. Germline loops: CDR1 ENHRY, CDR2 SYGVKD. The CDR3 sequence: CAISGGQGKNYGYTF. The CDR3 DNA is TGTGCCATCAGCGGGGGACAGGGAAAAAACTATGGCTACACCTTC.

This chain joins TRBV20-1 and TRBJ2-1; D is possibly TRBD1 (5 bases). This CDR3 contains 11 residues. Trimming shortened V by 3 bases and J by 7 bases, and 7 bases separated the two germline ends. Germline values: CDR1 DFQATT, CDR2 SNEGSKA (reference sequence). The CDR3 here is CSARTVNEQFF. CDR3 sequence (DNA): TGCAGTGCTAGGACAGTAAATGAGCAGTTCTTC.

The rearrangement uses TRBV12-3 or TRBV12-4 and TRBJ2-2; TRBD2 is a possible D gene (6 bases). Trimming took off 5 bases at V and 7 bases at J, with 11 bases between the two ends. The CDR3 runs 13 residues. The DNA for the CDR3 is TGTGCCAGCAGTCCGGGACTCTACGGGGAGCTGTTTTTT. This codes for CASSPGLYGELFF.

The chain links TRBV5-1 to TRBJ1-2; the D is unclear. V lost 0 bases and J 4 bases, leaving 13 bases between the germline ends. Germline CDR1 reads SGHRS; CDR2 reads YFSETQ. The CDR3 totals 15 residues. CDR3 nucleotides: TGCGCCAGCAGCTTGGTTGGGCAGGAAGCCTATGGCTACACCTTC. Its translation is CASSLVGQEAYGYTF.

The chain carries TRBV7-3 and TRBJ2-3; D perhaps matches TRBD2 (7 bases). The CDR3 runs to 16 residues. CDR1 SGHTA and CDR2 FQGTGA come from the germline V gene. V was pared by 8 bases and J by 4 bases, with 22 bases between. This chain's CDR3 is CASSNGIGGAADTQYF. CDR3 DNA: TGTGCCAGCTCCAACGGAATAGGGGGGGCCGCAGATACGCAGTATTTT.

In this sample, this clonotype turned up a few times. The chain has TRBV6-6 and TRBJ2-7, with TRBD1 identical over 8 bases. This CDR3 comprises 13 residues. J was trimmed by 4 bases and V by 7 bases; bases with no gene match: 6. Germline V gene sequence: CDR1 MNHNY, CDR2 SVGAGI (reference sequence). DNA for the CDR3: TGTGCCAGCAAGCTTCAGGGGGCTTACGAGCAGTACTTC. Its protein product is CASKLQGAYEQYF.

This clonotype was counted ten times or more. CDR3 DNA sequence: TGCAGCGTTGACAGTGGGACTAGCGGCCTGCATACGCAGTATTTT. Its translation: CSVDSGTSGLHTQYF. This rearrangement joins TRBV29-1 to TRBJ2-3, with 11 bases fitting TRBD2. With 3 bases clipped from V and 7 bases from J, the junction kept 9 bases outside the gene matches. Germline CDR1 is SQVTM and CDR2 is ANQGSEA. The CDR3 has 15 residues.

This clonotype was observed at least ten times. The gene calls are TRBV5-1 and TRBJ2-1; the D call may be TRBD1 or TRBD2 (6 bases each). This CDR3 region has 16 residues. Germline CDR1 reads SGHRS; CDR2 reads YFSETQ. Trimming stripped 4 bases from V and 4 bases from J, with 18 bases between. This CDR3 reads CASSPGVGAEYNEQFF. CDR3 coding DNA: TGCGCCAGCAGCCCGGGGGTGGGGGCCGAATACAATGAGCAGTTCTTC. Full variable domain (remainder filled in from reference TRBV5-1 and TRBJ2-1): KAGVTQTPRYLIKTRGQQVTLSCSPISGHRSVSWYQQTPGQGLQFLFEYFSETQRNKGNFPGRFSGRQFSNSRSEMNVSTLELGDSALYLCASSPGVGAEYNEQFFGPGTRLTVL.

In its sample, this clonotype was seen a few times. The chain carries TRBV7-9 and TRBJ2-7; D call uncertain. This CDR3 spans 12 amino acids. Looked up from germline, CDR1 is SEHNR and CDR2 is FQNEAQ (reference sequence). V was shortened by 5 bases and J by 2 bases, with 7 bases between the two germline ends. The chain's CDR3 is CASSPLAYEQYF. CDR3 sequence (DNA): TGTGCCAGCAGCCCGCTTGCCTACGAGCAGTACTTC.

This clonotype came up a few times. The chain links TRBV6-5 to TRBJ2-7; D assignment may be TRBD1 or TRBD2 (5 bases each). The CDR3 contains 15 residues. V lost 5 bases to trimming and J lost 7 bases, with 21 bases between them. The V gene's germline CDR1 is MNHEY and CDR2 SVGAGI. CDR3 sequence (DNA): TGTGCCAGCAGTCCGAGGGGAAGAGGGCCGGGGGAGCAGTACTTC. This codes for CASSPRGRGPGEQYF.

The rearrangement uses TRBV30 and TRBJ2-3; 7 bases are shared with TRBD2. Germline V gene lookup returns CDR1 GTSNPN and CDR2 SVGIG (reference sequence). The CDR3 sequence is 15 residues long. The V gene end was trimmed by 5 bases and the J gene end by 2 bases; junction bases not matched to a gene: 10. The CDR3 DNA reads TGTGCCTGGGGCCGGACTAGAGATCACACAGATACGCAGTATTTT. It codes for CAWGRTRDHTDTQYF.

The sample holds a few counts of this clonotype. The CDR3 protein is CASSLLGTGGAWEQYF. The CDR3 DNA reads TGTGCCAGCAGCCTCCTCGGGACAGGGGGCGCGTGGGAGCAGTACTTC. The chain links TRBV6-1 to TRBJ2-7; 12 bases map to TRBD1. Germline V gene sequence: CDR1 MNHNS, CDR2 SASEGT. The CDR3 is 16 amino acids. Losses at the gene ends were 6 bases for V and 7 bases for J; bases not matched to a gene: 13.

J is TRBJ2-7 and V is TRBV5-1; TRBD2 matches at 7 bases. CDR1 is SGHRS and CDR2 is YFSETQ in the germline V gene. After removal of 1 base from V and 1 base from J, the junction contained 8 bases not matched to a gene. CDR3 length: 16 amino acids. The CDR3 DNA follows: TGCGCCAGCAGCTTGAGCAGCGGGATTTTATCCTACGAGCAGTACTTC. It codes for CASSLSSGILSYEQYF. Based on the CDR3 plus reference TRBV5-1 and TRBJ2-7, the full variable domain is KAGVTQTPRYLIKTRGQQVTLSCSPISGHRSVSWYQQTPGQGLQFLFEYFSETQRNKGNFPGRFSGRQFSNSRSEMNVSTLELGDSALYLCASSLSSGILSYEQYFGPGTRLTVT.

CDR3 nucleotides: TGTGCCAGCAGCGAAGGACAGGGGGCTTATGGAAACACCATATATTTT. Residues: CASSEGQGAYGNTIYF. V and J are TRBV9 and TRBJ1-3, with TRBD1 matching 11 bases. CDR3 size: 16 residues. J gave up 3 bases and V 3 bases, and 5 bases lay outside the gene matches. CDR1 and CDR2 (germline): SGDLS, YYNGEE.

This clonotype has only a few counts. This rearrangement joins TRBV12-3 or TRBV12-4 to TRBJ2-5; D is unresolved. CDR3 size: 13 residues. With 5 bases removed from V and 5 bases from J, the gap between germline ends came to 12 bases. CDR3 sequence (DNA): TGTGCCAGCAGTGGACCATCCGGGGAGACCCAGTACTTC. Translation gives CASSGPSGETQYF.

This chain uses TRBV20-1 with TRBJ2-7, with 11 positions matching TRBD1. Germline V gene data show CDR1 as DFQATT and CDR2 as SNEGSKA (reference sequence). V was clipped by 3 bases and J by 1 base; unmatched bases: 11. The CDR3 is made up of 17 amino acids. Written as DNA, the CDR3 is TGCAGTGCTAGGGGGGACAGGGGGAGTGTCCTGTCCTACGAGCAGTACTTC. This gives the protein CSARGDRGSVLSYEQYF.

The rearrangement links TRBV3-1 to TRBJ1-1; no definite D call. The V gene lost 4 bases and the J gene lost 5 bases, with 14 bases spanning the gap. Looked up from germline, CDR1 is LGHDT and CDR2 is YNNKEL (reference sequence). The CDR3 contains 14 residues. CDR3 DNA sequence: TGTGCCAGCAGCCTAAGACGGGAAACGACTGAAGCTTTCTTT. This sequence encodes CASSLRRETTEAFF.